This TCR beta chain appears in the sequencing data of a study of blood T cells in healthy people across ages. Notes on the study in general: There was no known CMV status for donors, so expanded clonotype changes were possibly confounded. Roughly linear age-related decline in beta diversity appeared, significant by age 40.

Trimming removed 3 bases at V and 5 bases at J, with 18 bases between. The CDR3 runs 15 residues. Germline V CDR1 and CDR2: SGHRS, YFSETQ. About this clonotype itself: No antigen is known for it.

It was with a sample-barcoded 5' primer and a J-beta primer mix that a second PCR of roughly 6 to 12 cycles was run. TCRdb itself ran the 5' RACE reads through MiXCR, one entry per CDR3 protein. The sample contains about 510,000 distinct CDR3 sequences, about 25% of which appear only once. Each sample yielded at least 5 micrograms of PBMC total RNA. This sample also appeared in a second study, on T cells of mothers and their children.

The TCR originated in a boy under 10 years old in good health. The chain uses TRBV5-1 and TRBJ2-7; D is perhaps TRBD2 (6 bases). Source material: blood. CDR3 region: CASSSTRLVTHEQYF. For the CDR3, the DNA is TGCGCCAGCAGCTCTACGAGACTAGTGACCCACGAGCAGTACTTC.